One TCR beta chain is described in this entry. The antigen is unknown. At one end, the junction sequence differs from germline, possibly due to a read error. CDR3 length equals 15 residues. Germline CDR1 is MDHEN and CDR2 is SYDVKM. This specimen comes from a study of T cell repertoires in cytomegalovirus infection. The study's findings and limits: Carriers of CMV and the relevant HLA type were discriminated by public TCR beta frequency.

TCRdb reprocessed the reads via MiXCR and lists one record per CDR3 protein. The table includes about 150,000 distinct CDR3 sequences, about 25% detected once. The gene calls are TRBV28 and TRBJ1-3, with 9 bases matching TRBD1. The TCR sequence derives from a human donor in good health (CMV status not recorded). Some clones in this sample may be carry-over from other donors' samples. Specimen: PBMCs. In DNA, the CDR3 is TGTGCCAGCAGTTTATGGGACAGGGGAGGAAACAACATATATTTT. The encoded protein is CASSLWDRGGNNIYF.